The clone carrying this TCR beta chain was counted a few times. There are 16 residues in the CDR3. The germline V and J ends were trimmed by 0 bases and 5 bases, with 16 bases remaining between them. The germline V gene encodes CDR1 SEHNR and CDR2 FQNEAQ (reference sequence). The sample comes from a study of cytomegalovirus exposure and HLA in healthy donors. Every donor was a healthy person donating bone marrow. The PCR used 60 Vbeta and 13 Jbeta primers. Sequencing used immunoSEQ multiplex PCR; TCRdb keeps in-frame clones, though not all of them. The table lists about 110,000 clones, approximately 86% of them singletons.

This chain uses TRBV7-9 with TRBJ1-1, with no clear D. The source of this sequence is a man aged 35 to 55 in good health and CMV-seronegative. Sequenced material: PBMCs. The CDR3 DNA follows: TGTGCCAGCAGCTTAGCCCCCGGCGGGAAGAGTACTGAAGCTTTCTTT. It yields the protein CASSLAPGGKSTEAFF. The whole variable domain, filled in from reference TRBV7-9 and TRBJ1-1, reads DTGVSQNPRHKITKRGQNVTFRCDPISEHNRLYWYRQTLGQGPEFLTYFQNEAQLEKSRLLSDRFSAERPKGSFSTLEIQRTEQGDSAMYLCASSLAPGGKSTEAFFGQGTRLTVV.